This T cell receptor beta chain is from a study of long-term antiretroviral therapy in people with HIV. Treatment for all HIV-infected participants took place in the United States. As regards this clone: Other DNA variants within this sample encode the same CDR3.

They ran version v3.0 of the immunoSEQ assay at survey level. Here immunoSEQ multiplex PCR was the method, and the copy in TCRdb shows in-frame clones only, minus some. The sample has 20,000 to 25,000 clones, approximately 83% seen once. Unmatched junction bases numbered 5, after V lost 1 base and J lost 0 bases. This CDR3 is built from 16 residues. Germline values: CDR1 SGHTA, CDR2 FQGNSA. V usage is TRBV7-2 and J usage is TRBJ2-7, with 8 bases identical to TRBD2. The sequenced sample was unsorted PBMCs, obtained 1.2 years after starting antiretroviral therapy. This receptor was identified in a woman aged 35 to 49 with HIV. CDR3 DNA: TGTGCCAGCAGCTTAGGACTAAGCGGGAGCTCCTACGAGCAGTACTTC. It yields the protein CASSLGLSGSSYEQYF.